Given below is one T cell receptor beta chain in context. The repertoire was sequenced with immunoSEQ multiplex PCR; TCRdb's copy has only in-frame clones and lacks some. The sample has under 110,000 clones, roughly 87% seen once. Germline-derived CDR1 and CDR2 are LGHNA and YSLEER. CDR3 length: 17 residues. J gave up 6 bases and V 4 bases, and 12 bases lay outside the gene matches. The data originate from a study of identifying expanded T cells in peripheral blood. This TCR was recovered from a person between 18 and 70 years old in good health. Source material: blood. The V and J genes are TRBV4-3 and TRBJ2-1, with 10 bases aligning to TRBD2. The DNA of the CDR3 is TGCGCCAGCAGCCGTACCCTAGGAGCGGGGGGGCGCAATGAGCAGTTCTTC. Translated, it gives CASSRTLGAGGRNEQFF.